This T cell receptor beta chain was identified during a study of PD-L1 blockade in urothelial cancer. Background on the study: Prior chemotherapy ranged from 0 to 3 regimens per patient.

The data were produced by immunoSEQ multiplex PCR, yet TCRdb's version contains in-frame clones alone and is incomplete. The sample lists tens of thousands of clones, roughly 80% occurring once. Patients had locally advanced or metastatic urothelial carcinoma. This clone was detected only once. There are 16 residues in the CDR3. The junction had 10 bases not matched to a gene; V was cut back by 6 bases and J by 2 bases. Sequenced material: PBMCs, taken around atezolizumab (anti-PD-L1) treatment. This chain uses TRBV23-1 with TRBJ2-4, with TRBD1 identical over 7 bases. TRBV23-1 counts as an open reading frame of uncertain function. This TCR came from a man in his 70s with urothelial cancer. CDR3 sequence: CASRRHRGKTKNIQYF. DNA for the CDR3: TGCGCCAGCAGGCGGCACAGGGGAAAGACCAAAAACATTCAGTACTTC.